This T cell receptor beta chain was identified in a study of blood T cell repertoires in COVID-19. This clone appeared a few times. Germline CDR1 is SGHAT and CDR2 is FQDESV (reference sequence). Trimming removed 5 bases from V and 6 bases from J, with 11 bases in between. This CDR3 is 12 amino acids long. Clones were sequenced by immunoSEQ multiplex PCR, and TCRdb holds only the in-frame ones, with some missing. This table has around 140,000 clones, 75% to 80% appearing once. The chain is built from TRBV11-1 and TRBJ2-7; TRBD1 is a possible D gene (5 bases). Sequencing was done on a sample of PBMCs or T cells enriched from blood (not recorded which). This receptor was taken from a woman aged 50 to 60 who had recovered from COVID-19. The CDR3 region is CASSLRGREQYF. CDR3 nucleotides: TGTGCCAGCAGCCTAAGGGGTCGCGAGCAGTACTTC. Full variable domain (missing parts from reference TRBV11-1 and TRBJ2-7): EAEVAQSPRYKITEKSQAVAFWCDPISGHATLYWYRQILGQGPELLVQFQDESVVDDSQLPKDRFSAERLKGVDSTLKIQPAELGDSAMYLCASSLRGREQYFGPGTRLTVT.